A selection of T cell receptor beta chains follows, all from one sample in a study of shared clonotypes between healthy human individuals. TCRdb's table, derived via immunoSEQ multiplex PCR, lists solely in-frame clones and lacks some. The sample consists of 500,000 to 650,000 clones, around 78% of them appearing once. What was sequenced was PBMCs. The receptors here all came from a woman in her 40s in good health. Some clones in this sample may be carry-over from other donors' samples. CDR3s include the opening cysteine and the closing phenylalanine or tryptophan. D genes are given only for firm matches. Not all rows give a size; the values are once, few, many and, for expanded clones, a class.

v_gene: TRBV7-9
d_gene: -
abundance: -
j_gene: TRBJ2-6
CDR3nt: TGTGCCAGCAGCTTAGCGACAGGATACCGAGCTGCGGCCAACGTCCTGACTTTC
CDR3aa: CASSLATGYRAAANVLTF

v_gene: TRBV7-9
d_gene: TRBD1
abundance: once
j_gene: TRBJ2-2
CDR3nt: TGTGCCAGCAGCTCCGGGACAGGGCGTGACCTTACCGGGGAGCTGTTTTTT
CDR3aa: CASSSGTGRDLTGELFF

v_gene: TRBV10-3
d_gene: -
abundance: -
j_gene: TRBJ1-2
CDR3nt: TGTGCCATCAGTGATCCACACGAACTACGGGACGAGGGCTACACCTTC
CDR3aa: CAISDPHELRDEGYTF

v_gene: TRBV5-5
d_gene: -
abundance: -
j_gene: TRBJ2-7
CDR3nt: TGTGCCAGCAGCTTCAGGGACGGAGCCTACGAGCAGTACTTC
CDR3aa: CASSFRDGAYEQYF

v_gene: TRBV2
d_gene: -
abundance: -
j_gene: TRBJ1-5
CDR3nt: TGTGCCAGCAGTGGACGTCCGACTCAGCCCCAGCATTTT
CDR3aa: CASSGRPTQPQHF

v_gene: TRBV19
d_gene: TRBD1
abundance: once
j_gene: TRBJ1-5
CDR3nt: TGTGCCAGTAATGGCAGGGACAGGGCCTTGGGTCAGCCCCAGCATTTT
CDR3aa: CASNGRDRALGQPQHF

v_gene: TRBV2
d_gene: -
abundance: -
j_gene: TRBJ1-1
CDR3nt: TGTGCCAGCAGTGAAGTGAACACTGAAGCTTTCTTT
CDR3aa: CASSEVNTEAFF

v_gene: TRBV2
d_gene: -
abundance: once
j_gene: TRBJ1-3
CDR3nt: TGTGCCAGCAGTGAAATCAGGGTATCTGGAAACACCATATATTTT
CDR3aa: CASSEIRVSGNTIYF

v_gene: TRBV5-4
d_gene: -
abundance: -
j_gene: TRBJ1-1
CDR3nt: TGTGCCAGCAGCTTGGTGGGAAGTGAAGCTTTCTTT
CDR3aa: CASSLVGSEAFF

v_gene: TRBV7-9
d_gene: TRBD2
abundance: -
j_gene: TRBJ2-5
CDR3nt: TGTGCCAGCAGCTTAACTCGGGGGGAAGAGACCCAGTACTTC
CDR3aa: CASSLTRGEETQYF

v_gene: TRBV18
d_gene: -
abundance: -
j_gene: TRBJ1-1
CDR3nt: TGTGCCAGCTCACCAACGGACGGAATCACTGAAGCTTTCTTT
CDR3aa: CASSPTDGITEAFF

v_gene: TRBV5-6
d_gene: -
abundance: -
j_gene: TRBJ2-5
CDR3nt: TGTGCCAGCAGCTTGGGGGCGGCACAAGAGACCCAGTACTTC
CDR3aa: CASSLGAAQETQYF

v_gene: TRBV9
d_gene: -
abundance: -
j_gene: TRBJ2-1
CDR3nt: TGTGCCAGCAGCCCCTGGGCGGGGCGGTACAATGAGCAGTTCTTC
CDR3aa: CASSPWAGRYNEQFF

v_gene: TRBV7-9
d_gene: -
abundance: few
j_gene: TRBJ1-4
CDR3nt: TGTGCCAGCAGCTCGGGAGGTCCAACTAATGAAAAACTGTTTTTT
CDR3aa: CASSSGGPTNEKLFF

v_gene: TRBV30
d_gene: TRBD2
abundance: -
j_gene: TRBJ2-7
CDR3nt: TGTGCCTGGAGTACCAGCGGGAGGGGACCCTACGAGCAGTACTTC
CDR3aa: CAWSTSGRGPYEQYF

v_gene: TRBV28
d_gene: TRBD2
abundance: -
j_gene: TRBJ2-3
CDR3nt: TGTGCCAGCAGTCCCGGGACTAAGGCAGATACGCAGTATTTT
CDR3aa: CASSPGTKADTQYF

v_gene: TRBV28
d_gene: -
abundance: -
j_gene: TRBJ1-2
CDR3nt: TGTGCCAGCAGTGCAGAACCAAACTATGGCTACACCTTC
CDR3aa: CASSAEPNYGYTF

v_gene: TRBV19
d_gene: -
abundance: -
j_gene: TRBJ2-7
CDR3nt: TGTGCCAGTAGTATCCGCCGTCTTGACGAGCAGTACTTC
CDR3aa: CASSIRRLDEQYF

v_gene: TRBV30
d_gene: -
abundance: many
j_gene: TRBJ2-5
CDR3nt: TGTGCCTGGAGTGTACCAGAGACCCAGTACTTC
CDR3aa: CAWSVPETQYF

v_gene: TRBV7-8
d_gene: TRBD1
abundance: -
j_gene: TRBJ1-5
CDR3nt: TGTGCCAGCAGCTGGACAGGGTCCGATCAGCCCCAGCATTTT
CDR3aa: CASSWTGSDQPQHF

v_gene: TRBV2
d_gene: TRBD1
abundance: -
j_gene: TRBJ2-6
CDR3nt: TGTGCCGGAGACAGGGCTGGGGCCAACGTCCTGACTTTC
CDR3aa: CAGDRAGANVLTF

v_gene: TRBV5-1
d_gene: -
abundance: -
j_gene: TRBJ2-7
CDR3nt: TGCGCCAGCAGCTTGGCAGGGAATACCTACGAGCAGTACTTC
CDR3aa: CASSLAGNTYEQYF

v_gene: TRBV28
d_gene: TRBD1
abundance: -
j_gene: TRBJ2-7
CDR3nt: TGTGCCAGCACGGCGACAGGGGGGAACTACGAGCAGTACTTC
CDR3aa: CASTATGGNYEQYF

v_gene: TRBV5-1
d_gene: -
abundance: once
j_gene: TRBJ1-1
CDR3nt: TGCGCCAGCAGCTCCGGGGTGGGGGGCACTGAAGCTTTCTTT
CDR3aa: CASSSGVGGTEAFF

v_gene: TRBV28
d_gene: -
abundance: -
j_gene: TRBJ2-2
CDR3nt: TGTGCCAGCAGTCCTCCCCCGGGTCCCGGGGAGCTGTTTTTT
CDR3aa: CASSPPPGPGELFF

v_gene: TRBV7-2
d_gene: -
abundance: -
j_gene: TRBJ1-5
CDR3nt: TGTGCCAGCAGCCTCGGTCCCAGCAATCAGCCACAGCATTTT
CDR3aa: CASSLGPSNQPQHF

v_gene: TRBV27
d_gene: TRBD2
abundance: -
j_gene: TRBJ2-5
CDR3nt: TGTGCCAGCAGTTTATGGGGAGCGGGAGAAGAGACCCAGTACTTC
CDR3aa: CASSLWGAGEETQYF

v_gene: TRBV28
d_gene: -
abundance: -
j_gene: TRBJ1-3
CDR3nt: TGTGCCAGCAGTTCCCCAGGTGCTGGAAACACCATATATTTT
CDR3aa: CASSSPGAGNTIYF

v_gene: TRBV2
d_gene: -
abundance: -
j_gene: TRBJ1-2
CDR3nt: TGTGCCAGCAGTCCTACTTATGGCTACACCTTC
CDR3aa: CASSPTYGYTF

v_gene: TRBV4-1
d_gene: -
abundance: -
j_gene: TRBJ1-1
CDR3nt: TGCGCCAGCAGCCAGGGGAGGGCTGAAGCTTTCTTT
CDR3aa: CASSQGRAEAFF

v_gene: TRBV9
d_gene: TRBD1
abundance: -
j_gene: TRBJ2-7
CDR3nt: TGTGCCAGCAGCGCCAGAGGACAGGGGGCGCTGGGCGAGCAGTACTTC
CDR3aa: CASSARGQGALGEQYF

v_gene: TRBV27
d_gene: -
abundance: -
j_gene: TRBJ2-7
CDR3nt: TGTGCCAGCAGCCTTGACCCGGGACACCAAATCTACGAGCAGTACTTC
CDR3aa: CASSLDPGHQIYEQYF

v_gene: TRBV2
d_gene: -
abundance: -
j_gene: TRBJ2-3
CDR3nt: TGTGCCAGCAGTGAGCCGTCAACCACAGATACGCAGTATTTT
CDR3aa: CASSEPSTTDTQYF

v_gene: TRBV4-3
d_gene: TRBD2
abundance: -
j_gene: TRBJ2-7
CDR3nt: TGCGCCAGCAGCCAAGGACTAGCGGCCACATCGAAGTACGAGCAGTACTTC
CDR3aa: CASSQGLAATSKYEQYF

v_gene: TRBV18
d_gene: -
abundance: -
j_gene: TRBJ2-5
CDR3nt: TGTGCCAGCTCACCAACCCAAATCCGGGAGACCCAGTACTTC
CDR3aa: CASSPTQIRETQYF

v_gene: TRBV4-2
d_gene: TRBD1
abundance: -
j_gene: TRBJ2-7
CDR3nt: TGTGCCAGCAGCCACTCTCTAGGACAGGGAATCGGCGAGCAGTACTTC
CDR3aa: CASSHSLGQGIGEQYF

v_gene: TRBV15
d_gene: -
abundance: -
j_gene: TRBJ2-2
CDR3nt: TGTGCCACCAGCGGAAGGATCACCGGGGAGCTGTTTTTT
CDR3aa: CATSGRITGELFF

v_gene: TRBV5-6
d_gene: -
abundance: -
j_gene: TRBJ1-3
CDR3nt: TGTGCCAGCAGCCTCGGACAGCTTTTCTCTGGAAACACCATATATTTT
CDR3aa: CASSLGQLFSGNTIYF

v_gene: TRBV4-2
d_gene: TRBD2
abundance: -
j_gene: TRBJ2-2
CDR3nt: TGTGCCAGCAGCCAAGAAAGCGGGAGTACTACCGGGGAGCTGTTTTTT
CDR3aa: CASSQESGSTTGELFF

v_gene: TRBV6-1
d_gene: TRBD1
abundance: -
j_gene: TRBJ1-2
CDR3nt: TGTGCCAGCAGTGAAGCCCCTAGGACAGGGAACTATGGCTACACCTTC
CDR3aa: CASSEAPRTGNYGYTF

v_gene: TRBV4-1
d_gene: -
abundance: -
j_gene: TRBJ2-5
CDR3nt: TGCGCCAGCAGCCAAGATGGGAAGACCCAGTACTTC
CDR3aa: CASSQDGKTQYF

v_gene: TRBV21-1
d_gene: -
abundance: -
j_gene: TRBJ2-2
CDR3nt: TGTGCCAGCAGCAAAGGGGGGGAAGCAAACACCGGGGAGCTGTTTTTT
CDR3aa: CASSKGGEANTGELFF